This T cell receptor (beta chain) was found in a study of T cell repertoires in cytomegalovirus infection. In the study overall: Matching HLA type and CMV infection were both indicated by public TCR beta signatures.

General study points: CMV carriers with the relevant HLA were identified by cumulative public TCR beta family frequency. Ex vivo, HLA-C-restricted CMV-specific TCR beta clonotypes prevailed over the rest of the response.

The germline CDR1 and CDR2 sequences are SEHNR and FQNEAQ (reference sequence). V was pared by 4 bases and J by 1 base, with 13 bases between. The CDR3 extends over 15 amino acids. TCRdb redid the calling of the reads with MiXCR, one entry per CDR3 protein. The sample consists of hundreds of thousands of distinct CDR3 sequences, roughly 15% of them appearing once. The sample holds many counts of this clonotype. As yet, its antigen is unknown. J is TRBJ1-1 and V is TRBV7-9, with a weak D call TRBD1 (5 bases). This receptor was obtained from a human donor in good health (CMV status not recorded). Some clones in this sample may be carry-over from other donors' samples. The sequenced sample was PBMCs. CDR3 residues: CASSSDGGRNTEAFF. Written as DNA, the CDR3 is TGTGCCAGCAGCTCAGACGGGGGACGGAACACTGAAGCTTTCTTT.